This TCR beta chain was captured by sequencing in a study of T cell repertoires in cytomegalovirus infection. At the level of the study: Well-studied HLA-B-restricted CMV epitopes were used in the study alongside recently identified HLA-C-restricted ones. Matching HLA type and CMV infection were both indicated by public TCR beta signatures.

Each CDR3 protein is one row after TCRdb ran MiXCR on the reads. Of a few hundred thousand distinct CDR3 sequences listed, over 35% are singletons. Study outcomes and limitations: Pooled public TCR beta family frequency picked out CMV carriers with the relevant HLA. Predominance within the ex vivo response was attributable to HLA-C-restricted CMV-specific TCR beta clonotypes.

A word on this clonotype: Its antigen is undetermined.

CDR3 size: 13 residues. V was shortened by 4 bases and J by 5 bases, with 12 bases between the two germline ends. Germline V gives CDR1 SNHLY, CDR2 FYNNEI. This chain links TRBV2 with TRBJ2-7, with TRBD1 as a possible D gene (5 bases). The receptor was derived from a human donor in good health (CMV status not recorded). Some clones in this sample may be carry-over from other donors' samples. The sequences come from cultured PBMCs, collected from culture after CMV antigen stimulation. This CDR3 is CASSGWGNNEQYF. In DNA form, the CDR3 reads TGTGCCAGCAGTGGATGGGGCAACAACGAGCAGTACTTC.